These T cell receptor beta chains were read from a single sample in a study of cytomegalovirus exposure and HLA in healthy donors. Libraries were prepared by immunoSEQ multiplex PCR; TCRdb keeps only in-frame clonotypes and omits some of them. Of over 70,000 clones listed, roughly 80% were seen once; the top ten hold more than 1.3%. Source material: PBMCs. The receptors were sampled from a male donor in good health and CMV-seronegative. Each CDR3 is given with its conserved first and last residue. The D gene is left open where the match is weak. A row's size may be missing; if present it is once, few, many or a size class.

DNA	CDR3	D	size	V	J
TGTGCCAGCAGCTCGGCACGGGACAGGTATTTACCCTACAATGAGCAGTTCTTC	CASSSARDRYLPYNEQFF	TRBD1	NA	TRBV11-2	TRBJ2-1
TGTGCCAGCAGGCTTACCGGGACTAGCGGCAATGAGCAGTTCTTC	CASRLTGTSGNEQFF	TRBD2	NA	TRBV5-8	TRBJ2-1
TGCGCCAGCAGCGGACTAGCGGGGGGGCCAGAGACCCAGTACTTC	CASSGLAGGPETQYF	TRBD2	NA	TRBV5-1	TRBJ2-5
TGTGCCAGCAGCCTCGGGGACAGGGGGCAGAGTGGCTACACCTTC	CASSLGDRGQSGYTF	TRBD1	NA	TRBV5-4	TRBJ1-2
TGTGCCAGCTCGCGGAGGGGACTGAACACCGGGGAGCTGTTTTTT	CASSRRGLNTGELFF	NA	NA	TRBV18	TRBJ2-2
TGTGCCAGCAGCTTACTGGCTGGGGCAGGTAGCAATCAGCCCCAGCATTTT	CASSLLAGAGSNQPQHF	NA	once	TRBV7-2	TRBJ1-5
TGTGCCAGCATAACAGCCGGTGAAAAACTGTTTTTT	CASITAGEKLFF	NA	NA	TRBV6-1	TRBJ1-4
TGTGCCAGCAGTTACGGCAAGAACACCGGGGAGCTGTTTTTT	CASSYGKNTGELFF	NA	once	TRBV6-5	TRBJ2-2
TGTGCCAGCAGCACCTCCGGGACAGGGGGACACCAAGAGACCCAGTACTTC	CASSTSGTGGHQETQYF	TRBD1	NA	TRBV5-4	TRBJ2-5
TGTGCCAGCAGTACGTGGGAGATGGCGAACACTGAAGCTTTCTTT	CASSTWEMANTEAFF	NA	NA	TRBV7-3	TRBJ1-1
TGTGCCAGCAGCGGTGACAGGGGTGGAAACACCATATATTTT	CASSGDRGGNTIYF	TRBD1	NA	TRBV9	TRBJ1-3
TGTGCCAGCAGTTACTCGATTGGGGGGGCCTACGAGCAGTACTTC	CASSYSIGGAYEQYF	TRBD2	NA	TRBV6-5	TRBJ2-7
TGTGCCAGCAGCTTAAGGACAGGGGGCGAGGTGGGAAAACTGTTTTTT	CASSLRTGGEVGKLFF	TRBD1	NA	TRBV7-8	TRBJ1-4
TGTGCCAGCAGCTTGGCGGGGGGGCAGCAGTACTTC	CASSLAGGQQYF	TRBD2	NA	TRBV5-4	TRBJ2-7
TGTGCCAGCAGCGTAGCGGGTACCCGGGGGGAGCAGTTCTTC	CASSVAGTRGEQFF	NA	NA	TRBV9	TRBJ2-1
TGTGCCAGTAGTATAGCGAGGGGGGGCCGGACAGATACGCAGTATTTT	CASSIARGGRTDTQYF	NA	NA	TRBV19	TRBJ2-3
TGTGCCAGCAGCACTGGGACTGGTCGCTACGAGCAGTACTTC	CASSTGTGRYEQYF	NA	NA	TRBV7-6	TRBJ2-7
TGTGCCAGCAGCTTTGACAGGGGGGATACGCAGTATTTT	CASSFDRGDTQYF	TRBD1	NA	TRBV7-2	TRBJ2-3
TGTGCCAGCACCCAGGGTTCTGGGGCCAACGTCCTGACTTTC	CASTQGSGANVLTF	NA	NA	TRBV6-6	TRBJ2-6
TGTGCCAGCAGTGGCAGGGGGCCGAACACTGAAGCTTTCTTT	CASSGRGPNTEAFF	TRBD1	NA	TRBV28	TRBJ1-1
TGTGCCAGCATGGATCAGGCAGATACGCAGTATTTT	CASMDQADTQYF	NA	once	TRBV6-5	TRBJ2-3
TGTGCCAGCTCACCAAGGGGGACTAATGAAAAACTGTTTTTT	CASSPRGTNEKLFF	NA	NA	TRBV18	TRBJ1-4
TGTGCCACCGCCGGGACTAGGGATGGCTACACCTTC	CATAGTRDGYTF	NA	NA	TRBV28	TRBJ1-2
TGTGCCAGCAGTGACCGGGGGTCCGGGGCCAACGTCCTGACTTTC	CASSDRGSGANVLTF	NA	NA	TRBV6-4	TRBJ2-6
TGTGCCAGCAGCCCAAATACTTATTCCCACGGCGGGGCTCAAGAGACCCAGTACTTC	CASSPNTYSHGGAQETQYF	NA	NA	TRBV7-2	TRBJ2-5
TGTGCCAGCAGCCCTTGGACAGAGGGCACCGGGGAGCTGTTTTTT	CASSPWTEGTGELFF	NA	NA	TRBV9	TRBJ2-2
TGTGCCAAGAAACATAACACTGAAGCTTTCTTT	CAKKHNTEAFF	NA	NA	TRBV30	TRBJ1-1
TGTGCCAGCAGTTACAGGGAGAGTGGCTACACCTTC	CASSYRESGYTF	NA	NA	TRBV28	TRBJ1-2
TGTGCCAGCAGCGGGACAGGTGACAATGAGCAGTTCTTC	CASSGTGDNEQFF	TRBD1	NA	TRBV9	TRBJ2-1
TGTGCCAGCATGTCAGGGGCGGGTAGGAACACTGAAGCTTTCTTT	CASMSGAGRNTEAFF	NA	few	TRBV27	TRBJ1-1
TGTGCCAGCAGTCGCGTTACGGGAATCAACTATGGCTACACCTTC	CASSRVTGINYGYTF	NA	NA	TRBV28	TRBJ1-2
TGTGCCAGCAGCCTACGTTCGAACACTGAAGCTTTCTTT	CASSLRSNTEAFF	NA	NA	TRBV7-3	TRBJ1-1
TGTGCCAGCAGTGAATTTTCCAACAATGAGCAGTTCTTC	CASSEFSNNEQFF	NA	few	TRBV25-1	TRBJ2-1